Listed here are 9 T cell receptor beta chains from one sample, sequenced in a study of cytomegalovirus exposure and HLA in healthy donors. PCR was performed using 60 Vbeta and 13 Jbeta primers. Sequencing was performed with immunoSEQ multiplex PCR; in TCRdb, only in-frame clones are kept and a portion is missing. This sample has approximately 160,000 clones, with around 68% found just once. Sequencing was performed on PBMCs. The receptors shown here come from a middle-aged man in good health and CMV-seronegative.

This clone came up a few times. The chain recombines TRBV5-1 with TRBJ1-2; D is unclear. The germline CDR1 and CDR2 sequences are SGHRS and YFSETQ. The CDR3 is 13 amino acids. V was clipped by 2 bases and J by 1 base, with 6 bases between them. The DNA for the CDR3 is TGCGCCAGCAGCTTCCCCGGTAACTATGGCTACACCTTC. Residues: CASSFPGNYGYTF.

V and J are TRBV9 and TRBJ1-1; TRBD1 is a possible D gene (6 bases). Trimming left V 3 bases short and J 1 base short, with 10 bases between. The CDR3 loop spans 14 amino acids. Germline V gene lookup returns CDR1 SGDLS and CDR2 YYNGEE. The CDR3 reads CASSAGHTNTEAFF. CDR3 DNA: TGTGCCAGCAGCGCGGGACACACGAACACTGAAGCTTTCTTT.

The J gene is TRBJ1-1, the V gene TRBV7-9; 9 nucleotides match TRBD1. The CDR3 contains 14 residues. Germline lookup yields CDR1 SEHNR and CDR2 FQNEAQ (reference sequence). With 1 base clipped from V and 4 bases from J, the junction kept 1 base outside the gene matches. The CDR3 DNA reads as TGTGCCAGCAGCTTAGGGGGACAGGGCACTGAAGCTTTCTTT. This encodes CASSLGGQGTEAFF.

This chain uses TRBV7-3 with TRBJ1-2; 7 bases match TRBD1. Germline trimming cut 2 bases from V and 6 bases from J; bases unmatched to any gene: 12. The germline V gene encodes CDR1 SGHTA and CDR2 FQGTGA. The CDR3 loop spans 16 amino acids. CDR3 region: CASSLRQGTGVDGYTF. The CDR3 bases are TGTGCCAGCAGCTTACGGCAAGGAACAGGGGTGGATGGCTACACCTTC. Filled out from reference TRBV7-3 and TRBJ1-2, the complete variable domain reads GAGVSQTPSNKVTEKGKYVELRCDPISGHTALYWYRQSLGQGPEFLIYFQGTGAADDSGLPNDRFFAVRPEGSVSTLKIQRTERGDSAVYLCASSLRQGTGVDGYTFGSGTRLTVV.

The genes are TRBV25-1 and TRBJ2-3; D may be TRBD2 (7 bases). Trimming shortened V by 8 bases and J by 5 bases, and 20 bases separated the two germline ends. The CDR3 sequence is 15 residues long. CDR1 is MGHDK and CDR2 is SYGVNS in the germline V gene. The CDR3 region has the DNA TGTGCCAGCCCCCGGACGGGGGGCCGGATAGATACGCAGTATTTT. It specifies CASPRTGGRIDTQYF.

This chain joins TRBV5-4 and TRBJ2-5; D perhaps matches TRBD2 (5 bases). Germline V lookup: CDR1 SGHNT, CDR2 YYREEE (reference sequence). CDR3 size: 15 residues. With 4 bases removed from V and 4 bases from J, the gap between germline ends came to 17 bases. The CDR3 reads CASSDEGLVAETQYF. CDR3 coding DNA: TGTGCCAGCAGCGATGAGGGTTTGGTAGCAGAGACCCAGTACTTC.

The chain joins TRBV7-8 to TRBJ1-5; no definite D call. The CDR3 consists of 13 residues. CDR1 SGHVS and CDR2 FQNEAQ come from the germline V gene. Trimming removed 5 bases at V and 4 bases at J, with 9 bases between. This CDR3 is CASSVEGNQPQHF. The DNA for the CDR3 is TGTGCCAGCAGCGTTGAGGGTAATCAGCCCCAGCATTTT.

There are a few counts of this clone. The V and J genes are TRBV7-9 and TRBJ1-2; 7 bases are shared with TRBD1. The CDR3 sequence is 15 residues long. Trimming at V came to 5 bases and at J to 4 bases, leaving 10 bases not matched to a gene. CDR1 and CDR2 from the germline V gene are SEHNR and FQNEAQ (reference sequence). The CDR3 DNA reads TGTGCCAGCAGCCCCGACAGGGATAGTCTCTATGGCTACACCTTC. It is translated as CASSPDRDSLYGYTF.

The V and J genes are TRBV7-8 and TRBJ2-2; D might be TRBD1 (5 bases). This CDR3 has 16 amino acids. V lost 1 base and J lost 5, with 14 bases in between. In germline, CDR1 is SGHVS, CDR2 FQNEAQ. The CDR3 DNA reads TGTGCCAGCAGCTTAGTCTCCAGGACAATAACCGGGGAGCTGTTTTTT. Translated, it gives CASSLVSRTITGELFF.